This passage covers 5 T cell receptor beta chains from one sample sequenced in a study of T cell clonotyping in hematopoietic cell transplantation. The table came from immunoSEQ multiplex PCR; TCRdb's copy has only in-frame clones and leaves some out. The sample yields about 5,400 clones, roughly 74% seen once. The material was peripheral blood mononuclear cells, obtained 30 days after allogeneic stem cell transplant. The receptors were sampled from a male patient in his sixties or seventies who had an allogeneic stem cell transplant from an unrelated donor, so the T cells may come from the graft donor. Some clones in this sample may be carry-over from other donors' samples.

This clone was seen a few times. V and J are TRBV30 and TRBJ1-1; D uncertain. The CDR3 has 11 amino acids. Trimming stripped 0 bases from V and 10 bases from J, with 9 bases between. Germline CDR1 GTSNPN, CDR2 SVGIG (reference sequence). The CDR3 loop is CAWSVLSAAFF. CDR3 DNA sequence: TGTGCCTGGAGTGTACTGTCTGCAGCTTTCTTT.

This clone was counted a single time. V usage is TRBV25-1 and J usage is TRBJ1-3, with 7 bases fitting TRBD1. This CDR3 region has 17 residues. Per germline, CDR1 MGHDK and CDR2 SYGVNS. V was pared by 4 bases and J by 1 base, with 10 bases of the junction left unmatched. CDR3 in amino acids: CASSGPTGRDSGNTIYF. The CDR3 DNA follows: TGTGCCAGCAGTGGACCGACAGGGAGGGATTCTGGAAACACCATATATTTT.

The chain is built from TRBV7-9 and TRBJ2-1; 10 bases agree with TRBD2. With V trimmed by 6 bases and J by 4 bases, 6 bases remained unmatched. In germline, CDR1 is SEHNR, CDR2 FQNEAQ (reference sequence). CDR3 size: 15 residues. CDR3 residues: CASRPFSGGYNEQFF. CDR3 nucleotide sequence: TGTGCCAGCAGACCTTTTAGCGGGGGGTACAATGAGCAGTTCTTC.

The chain links TRBV6-5 to TRBJ2-7, with 11 bases lining up with TRBD2. CDR1 and CDR2 (germline): MNHEY, SVGAGI. V dropped 2 bases and J dropped 4; count of bases not matched to a gene: 4. This CDR3 has 15 residues. CDR3 nucleotide sequence: TGTGCCAGCAGTTACGGGGGACTAGCGGTTTACGAGCAGTACTTC. Amino acid sequence: CASSYGGLAVYEQYF.

The V and J genes are TRBV29-1 and TRBJ1-1; 9 bases agree with TRBD1. Germline CDR1 reads SQVTM; CDR2 reads ANQGSEA. There are 14 residues in the CDR3. V lost 5 bases, J lost 1 base, and 5 bases stayed unmatched. The CDR3 region has the DNA TGCAGCGTTATTACAGGGGGCGCGAACACTGAAGCTTTCTTT. It specifies CSVITGGANTEAFF.